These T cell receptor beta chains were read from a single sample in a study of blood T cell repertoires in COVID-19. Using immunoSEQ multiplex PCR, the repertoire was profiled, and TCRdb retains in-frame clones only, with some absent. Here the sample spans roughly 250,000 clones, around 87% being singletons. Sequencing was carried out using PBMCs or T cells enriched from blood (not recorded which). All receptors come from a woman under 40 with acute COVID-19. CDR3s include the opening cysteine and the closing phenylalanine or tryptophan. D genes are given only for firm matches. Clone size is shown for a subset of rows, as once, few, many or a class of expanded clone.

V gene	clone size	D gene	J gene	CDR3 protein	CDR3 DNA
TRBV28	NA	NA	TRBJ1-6	CASSLLGRTHHF	TGTGCCAGCAGTTTATTGGGGCGCACTCACCACTTT
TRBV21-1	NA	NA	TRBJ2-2	CAPERLAENTGELFF	TGTGCCCCCGAACGGCTAGCGGAGAACACCGGGGAGCTGTTTTTT
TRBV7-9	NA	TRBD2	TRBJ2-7	CASSPRTSGRNEQYF	TGTGCCAGCAGCCCCCGGACTAGCGGGAGGAACGAGCAGTACTTC
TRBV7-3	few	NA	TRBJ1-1	CASSSTGNTEAFF	TGTGCCAGCAGCTCGACAGGGAACACTGAAGCTTTCTTT
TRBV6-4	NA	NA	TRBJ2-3	CASSEQGGDTQYF	TGTGCCAGCAGTGAGCAAGGAGGGGATACGCAGTATTTT
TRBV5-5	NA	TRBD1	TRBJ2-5	CASSLALDRGIRRQEETQYF	TGTGCCAGCAGCTTGGCCTTGGACAGGGGGATTCGGAGGCAAGAGGAGACCCAGTACTTC
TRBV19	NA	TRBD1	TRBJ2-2	CASGRTGLANTGELFF	TGTGCCAGTGGCCGGACAGGGCTCGCGAACACCGGGGAGCTGTTTTTT
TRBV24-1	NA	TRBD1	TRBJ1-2	CATSGQGANYGYTF	TGTGCCACCAGTGGACAGGGGGCAAACTATGGCTACACCTTC
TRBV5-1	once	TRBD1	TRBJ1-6	CASSEGSTGANSPLHF	TGCGCCAGCAGCGAAGGGTCGACAGGGGCAAATTCACCCCTCCACTTT
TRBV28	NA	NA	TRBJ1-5	CASRQGKTSYHQPQHF	TGTGCCAGCAGGCAGGGTAAAACCAGCTATCATCAGCCCCAGCATTTT
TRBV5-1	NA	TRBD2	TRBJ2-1	CASSLDGSSGSNEQFF	TGCGCCAGCAGCTTGGATGGGTCTAGCGGGAGCAATGAGCAGTTCTTC
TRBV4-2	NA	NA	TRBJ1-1	CASSQRNRPGVATEAFF	TGTGCCAGCAGCCAACGCAATAGGCCAGGGGTCGCCACTGAAGCTTTCTTT
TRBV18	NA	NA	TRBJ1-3	CASSPRSSGNTIYF	TGTGCCAGCTCACCACGTAGCTCTGGAAACACCATATATTTT
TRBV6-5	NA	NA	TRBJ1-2	CASSWQGGYGYTF	TGTGCCAGCAGTTGGCAGGGAGGCTATGGCTACACCTTC
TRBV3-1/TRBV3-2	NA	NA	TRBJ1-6	CASSQGSGIYNSPLHF	TGTGCCAGCAGCCAAGGTAGCGGTATCTATAATTCACCCCTCCACTTT
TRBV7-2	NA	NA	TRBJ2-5	CASSSTNQETQYF	TGTGCCAGCAGCTCGACTAATCAAGAGACCCAGTACTTC
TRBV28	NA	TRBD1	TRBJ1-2	CASRGRDRVGGYGYTF	TGTGCCAGCAGGGGCCGGGACAGGGTGGGGGGCTATGGCTACACCTTC
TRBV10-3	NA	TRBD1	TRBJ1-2	CAIRVTGGQGYTF	TGTGCCATCAGGGTAACAGGGGGCCAGGGCTACACCTTC
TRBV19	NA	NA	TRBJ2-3	CASTSIYRGGQDTQYF	TGTGCCAGTACCTCAATATACAGGGGGGGTCAAGATACGCAGTATTTT
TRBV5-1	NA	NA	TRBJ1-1	CASSRQTGNTEAFF	TGCGCCAGCAGCCGACAGACAGGGAACACTGAAGCTTTCTTT
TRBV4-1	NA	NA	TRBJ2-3	CASSQDAADTQYF	TGCGCCAGCAGCCAAGATGCCGCGGATACGCAGTATTTT
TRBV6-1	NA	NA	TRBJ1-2	CASSEIRGMDYGYTF	TGTGCCAGCAGTGAAATTAGGGGTATGGACTATGGCTACACCTTC
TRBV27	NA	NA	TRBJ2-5	CASKIGAGVGETQYF	TGTGCCTCCAAGATAGGCGCCGGGGTGGGGGAGACCCAGTACTTC
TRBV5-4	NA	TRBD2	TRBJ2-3	CASSLGGLADTDTQYF	TGTGCCAGCAGCTTGGGGGGACTAGCGGACACAGATACGCAGTATTTT
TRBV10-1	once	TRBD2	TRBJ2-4	CATHGGVLAKNIQYF	TGCGCCACACATGGGGGGGTTCTAGCCAAAAACATTCAGTACTTC
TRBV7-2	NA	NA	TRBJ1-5	CASSHPGVGQPQHF	TGTGCCAGCAGCCACCCAGGGGTCGGTCAGCCCCAGCATTTT